Listed here are 15 T cell receptor beta chains from one sample, sequenced in a study of T cell repertoires in cytomegalovirus infection. TCRdb reprocessed the reads via MiXCR and lists one record per CDR3 protein. The sample has about 150,000 distinct CDR3 sequences; approximately 30% are singletons. Antigen specificity for these receptors is unknown. This specimen consisted of CD8+ T cells from cultured PBMCs, obtained from culture after CMV antigen stimulation. These receptors were taken from a human donor in good health (CMV status not recorded). Some clones in this sample may be carry-over from other donors' samples.

The CDR3 loop is CASSEAAIQYF. In DNA form, the CDR3 reads TGTGCCAGCAGTGAGGCAGCCATTCAGTATTTT. The J gene is TRBJ2-3, the V gene TRBV6-1; D gene uncertain. V lost 3 bases and J lost 12, with 10 bases in between. The CDR3 runs to 11 residues. CDR1 is MNHNS, CDR2 SASEGT, per germline.

This chain uses TRBV7-6 with TRBJ2-7; 12 bases align to TRBD2. V shed 4 bases, J shed 0 bases, and the junction held 4 bases outside the gene matches. Germline CDR1 reads SGHVS; CDR2 reads FNYEAQ. The CDR3 totals 16 residues. CDR3 sequence reads: CASSSWTSGDSYEQYF. The CDR3 DNA sequence: TGTGCCAGCAGCTCCTGGACTAGCGGGGACTCCTACGAGCAGTACTTC.

This clonotype has a handful of counts. The chain uses TRBV27 and TRBJ1-2; perhaps TRBD1 as D (5 bases). V lost 6 bases, J lost 8 bases, and 16 bases lay in between. The CDR3 sequence is 13 residues long. Germline V gene sequence: CDR1 MNHEY, CDR2 SMNVEV (reference sequence). The CDR3 here is CASSPRGWEGYTF. CDR3 DNA sequence: TGTGCCAGCAGCCCAAGGGGCTGGGAGGGCTACACCTTC.

The chain joins TRBV28 to TRBJ2-1, with TRBD1 identical over 8 bases. V dropped 8 bases and J dropped 6; count of bases not matched to a gene: 24. Germline lookup yields CDR1 MDHEN and CDR2 SYDVKM. This CDR3 is built from 19 residues. CDR3 in DNA: TGTGCCAGCGTCGAACAGATCGGGAGAGGACAGGGTCAAGGCAATGAGCAGTTCTTC. Amino acid sequence: CASVEQIGRGQGQGNEQFF.

This chain joins TRBV25-1 and TRBJ2-5; 7 bases align to TRBD1. The J segment lost 4 bases and the V segment lost 0 bases, leaving 2 bases of the junction unmatched. The CDR3 is 14 amino acids. Germline values: CDR1 MGHDK, CDR2 SYGVNS. CDR3 loop: CASSEYEGAETQYF. CDR3 DNA sequence: TGTGCCAGCAGTGAATACGAGGGGGCAGAGACCCAGTACTTC. The whole variable domain, remainder taken from reference TRBV25-1 and TRBJ2-5, is EADIYQTPRYLVIGTGKKITLECSQTMGHDKMYWYQQDPGMELHLIHYSYGVNSTEKGDLSSESTVSRIRTEHFPLTLESARPSHTSQYLCASSEYEGAETQYFGPGTRLLVL.

This clonotype was recorded many times. The J gene is TRBJ1-6, the V gene TRBV2; no clear D gene. Germline CDR1 is SNHLY and CDR2 is FYNNEI. The CDR3 runs to 16 residues. V was trimmed by 7 bases and J by 4 bases, leaving 17 bases between them. CDR3: CASTQESAAYNSPLHF. The CDR3 region has the DNA TGTGCCAGCACCCAGGAGTCGGCAGCGTATAATTCACCCCTCCACTTT.

The CDR3 loop is CASSDLLGVITDTQYF. In DNA form, the CDR3 reads TGTGCCAGCAGTGACTTACTAGGTGTGATCACAGATACGCAGTATTTT. The chain couples TRBV28 to TRBJ2-3; D is possibly TRBD2 (5 bases). Trimming took 5 bases from V and 2 from J, leaving 17 bases between them. The CDR3 consists of 16 residues. In germline, CDR1 is MDHEN, CDR2 SYDVKM.

This clonotype showed up just a few times. The rearrangement joins TRBV7-6 to TRBJ1-1, with D possibly being TRBD1 (5 bases). Germline V gene sequence: CDR1 SGHVS, CDR2 FNYEAQ. The ends were cut back, 5 bases at V and 8 bases at J, with 18 bases in the middle. This CDR3 contains 14 residues. The CDR3 sequence is CASSPALEGLEAFF. The DNA for the CDR3 is TGTGCCAGCAGCCCCGCGCTTGAGGGGCTGGAAGCTTTCTTT.

The V and J genes are TRBV4-1 and TRBJ1-4, with D hard to call. The CDR3 runs 15 residues. V dropped 4 bases and J dropped 0 bases, with 9 bases sitting between them. Germline CDR1 and CDR2: MGHRA and YSYEKL. CDR3 nucleotide sequence: TGCGCCAGCAGCCCAATAGGAACAACTAATGAAAAACTGTTTTTT. It translates to CASSPIGTTNEKLFF.

The chain joins TRBV4-1 to TRBJ2-2; D is uncertain. The V end lost 1 base, the J end lost 6 bases, and 12 bases lay between the germline ends. The CDR3 contains 15 residues. CDR1 and CDR2 from the germline V gene are MGHRA and YSYEKL. This chain's CDR3 is CASSQVWNVAGELFF. The CDR3 nucleotides are TGCGCCAGCAGCCAAGTATGGAACGTCGCCGGGGAGCTGTTTTTT.

The chain recombines TRBV29-1 with TRBJ1-1; 7 bases are a match to TRBD1. Germline loops: CDR1 SQVTM, CDR2 ANQGSEA. The CDR3 extends over 13 amino acids. J gave up 1 base and V 5 bases, and 4 bases lay outside the gene matches. The CDR3 coding sequence is TGCAGCGTTCCGGGACAGACGAACACTGAAGCTTTCTTT. This gives the protein CSVPGQTNTEAFF.

This clonotype was seen more than once but under ten times. V and J are TRBV5-4 and TRBJ1-2; 8 bases align to TRBD1. Trimming at V came to 0 bases and at J to 3 bases, leaving 4 bases not matched to a gene. Germline assignment: CDR1 SGHNT and CDR2 YYREEE (reference sequence). The CDR3 is made up of 15 amino acids. CDR3 loop: CASSLVGTGHYGYTF. The CDR3 DNA reads TGTGCCAGCAGCTTGGTTGGGACAGGACACTATGGCTACACCTTC.

CDR3 residues: CATKGPGLQETQYF. CDR3 nucleotides: TGTGCCACCAAGGGCCCGGGACTCCAAGAGACCCAGTACTTC. The chain joins TRBV15 to TRBJ2-5; tentatively, D is TRBD2 (6 bases). Germline values: CDR1 LNHNV, CDR2 YYDKDF (reference sequence). This CDR3 has 14 residues. V was pared by 7 bases and J by 1 base, with 13 bases between.

This clonotype was detected ten times or more. The chain carries TRBV7-6 and TRBJ2-1; D unresolved. CDR1 is SGHVS, CDR2 FNYEAQ, per germline. The CDR3 is 12 amino acids. Trimming removed 3 bases from V and 1 base from J, with 1 base in between. DNA of the CDR3: TGTGCCAGCAGCTTTTCCTACAATGAGCAGTTCTTC. Protein product: CASSFSYNEQFF. Drawing the rest from reference TRBV7-6 and TRBJ2-1, the complete variable domain is GAGVSQSPRYKVTKRGQDVALRCDPISGHVSLYWYRQALGQGPEFLTYFNYEAQQDKSGLPNDRFSAERPEGSISTLTIQRTEQRDSAMYRCASSFSYNEQFFGPGTRLTVL.

V usage is TRBV29-1 and J usage is TRBJ1-1; no firm D call. Germline CDR1 reads SQVTM; CDR2 reads ANQGSEA. The V and J ends lost 8 bases and 0 bases respectively, with 7 bases between them. This CDR3 is built from 11 residues. CDR3 region: CSLSMNTEAFF. In DNA, the CDR3 is TGCAGCCTCTCCATGAACACTGAAGCTTTCTTT.